The next 4 T cell receptor beta chains were all read from a single sample in a study of T cell repertoires in cytomegalovirus infection. For these TCRs, the target antigens are not known. Each CDR3 protein gets one entry after TCRdb re-called the reads with MiXCR. The sample includes more than 45,000 distinct CDR3 sequences, around 34% seen only once; the top ten take 65% to 80%. Specimen: PBMCs, sequenced either directly or after in vitro stimulation (not recorded which). These receptors were obtained from a human donor in good health (CMV status not recorded). Some clones in this sample may be carry-over from other donors' samples.

This clonotype has just a few counts. V is TRBV7-2 and J is TRBJ1-4; no firm D call. Germline V CDR1 and CDR2: SGHTA, FQGNSA. V lost 3 bases to trimming and J lost 3 bases, with 8 bases between them. The CDR3 sequence is 14 residues long. CDR3 sequence (DNA): TGTGCCAGCAGCTTGTGGGCGGCTAATGAAAAACTGTTTTTT. It encodes CASSLWAANEKLFF.

This clonotype was counted ten times or more. This rearrangement joins TRBV7-2 to TRBJ2-7; 10 bases line up with TRBD2. Per the germline V gene, CDR1 is SGHTA and CDR2 is FQGNSA. The CDR3 covers 17 residues. J lost 4 bases, V lost 5 bases, and 14 bases had no gene match. This CDR3 reads CASSPRTSGQTPYEQYF. The CDR3 bases are TGTGCCAGCAGCCCGCGGACTAGCGGACAGACCCCTTACGAGCAGTACTTC.

This chain uses TRBV5-5 with TRBJ2-5; TRBD1 matches at 7 bases. Germline V gives CDR1 SGHKS, CDR2 YYEKEE (reference sequence). The junction had 8 bases not matched to a gene; V was cut back by 2 bases and J by 4 bases. The CDR3 is made up of 15 amino acids. CDR3 sequence (DNA): TGTGCCAGCAGCTTTAGTCTAGGGGGCTTAGAGACCCAGTACTTC. It is translated as CASSFSLGGLETQYF. Combining the CDR3 with reference TRBV5-5 and TRBJ2-5 gives the whole variable domain DAGVTQSPTHLIKTRGQQVTLRCSPISGHKSVSWYQQVLGQGPQFIFQYYEKEERGRGNFPDRFSARQFPNYSSELNVNALLLGDSALYLCASSFSLGGLETQYFGPGTRLLVL.

The V gene is TRBV15, the J gene TRBJ2-1, with 7 positions matching TRBD1. The germline V gene has CDR1 LNHNV and CDR2 YYDKDF (reference sequence). The ends lost 0 bases at V and 7 bases at J; junction bases unmatched: 9. This CDR3 contains 16 residues. The CDR3 region is CATSRDSTGFGNEQFF. The CDR3 DNA is TGTGCCACCAGCAGAGACTCGACAGGGTTTGGTAATGAGCAGTTCTTC.